The source of this TCR beta chain is a study of cytomegalovirus exposure and HLA in healthy donors. On the study more broadly: Among the 398 genotyped donors, 65% to 85% were placed in the Caucasian-associated ancestry cluster.

In the PCR, 60 Vbeta and 13 Jbeta primers were used. Using immunoSEQ multiplex PCR, the repertoire was profiled, and TCRdb retains in-frame clones only, with some absent. The sample includes 170,000 or so clones, 65% to 90% seen only once; the top ten take roughly 6.7%. Study-level findings and limits: Later work found most CMV-associated TCR beta chains apparently HLA-restricted. There were a few CMV-associated chains whose specificity for CMV antigens was confirmed in vitro.

The ends lost 0 bases at V and 0 bases at J; junction bases unmatched: 5. The CDR3 has 18 residues. Germline V gene lookup returns CDR1 LNHNV and CDR2 YYDKDF (reference sequence). Remarks on this clone: The antigen remains unidentified.

The sample comprised PBMCs. The chain uses TRBV15 and TRBJ1-3; 10 bases are shared with TRBD1. The sequence derives from a man aged 45-60 years in good health and CMV-seropositive. Here the CDR3 reads CATSRDRGTGVSGNTIYF. Here the CDR3 DNA reads TGTGCCACCAGCAGAGATAGGGGGACAGGGGTCTCTGGAAACACCATATATTTT.